The entry below describes one T cell receptor beta chain. Its target is not known. This entry belongs to a study of cytomegalovirus exposure and HLA in healthy donors. General study results and limits: Being productive about 90% or about 30% of the time was typical of most TCR beta V segments in an earlier analysis.

Use of 60 Vbeta and 13 Jbeta primers characterized the PCR. Clones were read by immunoSEQ multiplex PCR, and TCRdb kept only the in-frame ones, dropping some. The sample lists under 150,000 clones, roughly 69% seen once, with about 3% in the top ten. The CDR3 is 16 residues long. Germline CDR1 is MNHEY and CDR2 is SMNVEV (reference sequence). Germline trimming cut 6 bases from V and 5 bases from J; bases unmatched to any gene: 16. The sequencing sample was made of PBMCs. The source of this sequence is a human donor in good health. V gene TRBV27 combines with J gene TRBJ2-7; TRBD1 aligns across 7 bases. CDR3 amino acids: CASSYYRGEIPHEQYF. The CDR3 DNA follows: TGTGCCAGCAGCTATTACAGGGGCGAAATCCCGCACGAGCAGTACTTC.